Each of the 21 T cell receptor beta chains below was sequenced from the same sample in a study of T cell responses to AZD1222 COVID-19 vaccine. Some clones are missing from TCRdb's copy, which holds only in-frame ones; the method was immunoSEQ multiplex PCR. The repertoire holds some 48,000 clones, with 65% to 90% as singletons. The specimen was peripheral blood, collected 28 days after the second AZD1222 dose. The receptors were sampled from an adult who received the AZD1222 COVID-19 vaccine.

CDR3 amino acids: CASRNRLADHTDTQYF. The CDR3 DNA sequence: TGTGCCAGCAGAAACCGACTAGCGGACCACACAGATACGCAGTATTTT. J is TRBJ2-3 and V is TRBV7-9, with 9 nucleotides matching TRBD2. Germline CDR1 and CDR2: SEHNR and FQNEAQ (reference sequence). With V trimmed by 6 bases and J by 2 bases, 9 bases remained unmatched. The CDR3 spans 16 residues.

The table lists this clone with a few counts. The chain uses TRBV7-2 and TRBJ2-7, with TRBD2 matching 9 bases. The CDR3 runs to 15 residues. CDR1 is SGHTA and CDR2 is FQGNSA in the germline V gene. Unmatched junction bases numbered 8, after V lost 4 bases and J lost 4 bases. CDR3 DNA sequence: TGTGCCAGCAGCTATCTGACTAGCGGCCTTTACGAGCAGTACTTC. As protein: CASSYLTSGLYEQYF. The full variable domain, its missing parts supplied by reference TRBV7-2 and TRBJ2-7, is GAGVSQSPSNKVTEKGKDVELRCDPISGHTALYWYRQSLGQGLEFLIYFQGNSAPDKSGLPSDRFSAERTGGSVSTLTIQRTQQEDSAVYLCASSYLTSGLYEQYFGPGTRLTVT.

The DNA of the CDR3 is TGTGCCAGCAGCCCCTCGGAGGGTGGCGTTAATCAGCCCCAGCATTTT. Protein product: CASSPSEGGVNQPQHF. V gene TRBV7-9 combines with J gene TRBJ1-5, with unresolved D. CDR3 length equals 16 residues. The germline gives CDR1 SEHNR, CDR2 FQNEAQ (reference sequence). Trimming left V 5 bases short and J 4 bases short, with 18 bases between.

This clone was observed a handful of times. The CDR3 loop is CASSLLGGGRHGYTF. Here the CDR3 DNA reads TGTGCCAGCAGTTTACTAGGGGGCGGGCGGCATGGCTACACCTTC. The chain recombines TRBV27 with TRBJ1-2, with 7 bases lining up with TRBD1. The V and J ends lost 2 bases and 6 bases, in that order; junction bases with no gene match: 9. This CDR3 has 15 amino acids. The germline gives CDR1 MNHEY, CDR2 SMNVEV (reference sequence).

V and J are TRBV7-2 and TRBJ1-1; no clear D. The CDR3 is 14 residues long. Per the germline V gene, CDR1 is SGHTA and CDR2 is FQGNSA. V was trimmed by 2 bases and J by 5 bases, leaving 12 bases between them. CDR3 region: CASSLSRVGTEAFF. Here the CDR3 DNA reads TGTGCCAGCAGCTTATCCCGGGTTGGGACTGAAGCTTTCTTT.

This clone turned up a few times. The chain is built from TRBV10-3 and TRBJ1-6; 11 positions match TRBD1. This CDR3 is built from 17 residues. The germline gives CDR1 ENHRY, CDR2 SYGVKD. V trimming: 2 bases; J trimming: 7 bases; junction bases outside the gene matches: 7. CDR3 sequence reads: CAISESGTGGGNSPLHF. The DNA of the CDR3 is TGTGCCATCAGTGAGAGTGGGACAGGGGGAGGGAATTCACCCCTCCACTTT.

In its sample, this clone ranks as medium-sized (0.01 to 0.1%). The chain carries TRBV7-6 and TRBJ1-4; D possibly corresponds to TRBD1 (5 bases). The CDR3 covers 16 residues. Trimming stripped 5 bases from V and 0 bases from J, with 13 bases between. CDR1 SGHVS and CDR2 FNYEAQ come from the germline V gene. CDR3 DNA: TGTGCCAGCAGCACCCGGGACCCTGCAACTAATGAAAAACTGTTTTTT. Translating gives CASSTRDPATNEKLFF.

This chain links TRBV14 with TRBJ1-2; unclear D gene. The CDR3 has 15 residues. Trimming left V 1 base short and J 2 bases short, with 11 bases between. Per germline, CDR1 SGHDN and CDR2 FVKESK. In nucleotides, the CDR3 is TGTGCCAGCAGCCAAGGGAGCCTACCCAACTATGGCTACACCTTC. Encoded protein: CASSQGSLPNYGYTF.

This clone came up once. The rearrangement uses TRBV7-3 and TRBJ2-2, with no clear D. Germline V gene sequence: CDR1 SGHTA, CDR2 FQGTGA. The CDR3 consists of 14 residues. V was trimmed by 2 bases and J by 4 bases, leaving 8 bases between them. CDR3 amino acids: CASSLPGITGELFF. The CDR3, as DNA: TGTGCCAGCAGCTTACCTGGTATCACCGGGGAGCTGTTTTTT.

This clone was observed a single time. The J gene is TRBJ2-7, the V gene TRBV10-3, with TRBD1 matching 7 bases. The CDR3 loop spans 14 amino acids. J lost 1 base, V lost 2 bases, and 2 bases had no gene match. The germline CDR1 and CDR2 sequences are ENHRY and SYGVKD. This chain's CDR3 is CAISEADRSYEQYF. DNA for the CDR3: TGTGCCATCAGTGAGGCGGACAGGTCCTACGAGCAGTACTTC.

The chain joins TRBV28 to TRBJ1-1; unclear D gene. The CDR3 runs 14 residues. With 6 bases removed from V and 4 bases from J, the gap between germline ends came to 15 bases. Germline lookup yields CDR1 MDHEN and CDR2 SYDVKM. CDR3 amino acids: CASRTRPSSTEAFF. CDR3 sequence (DNA): TGTGCCAGCAGGACAAGGCCGTCCAGCACTGAAGCTTTCTTT.

The genes are TRBV2 and TRBJ1-4; D not resolved. Germline values: CDR1 SNHLY, CDR2 FYNNEI. V was clipped by 7 bases and J by 12 bases, with 12 bases between them. This CDR3 spans 11 amino acids. The DNA of the CDR3 is TGTGCCAGCACCGTTAACAGAGAACTGTTTTTT. Translation: CASTVNRELFF.

This chain links TRBV7-2 with TRBJ1-1; 7 bases align to TRBD1. CDR3 length: 14 residues. Trimming at V came to 6 bases and at J to 5 bases, leaving 9 bases not matched to a gene. The germline V gene has CDR1 SGHTA and CDR2 FQGNSA. The CDR3 region has the DNA TGTGCCAGCAGTCTACAGGGGACGAGGACTGAAGCTTTCTTT. This codes for CASSLQGTRTEAFF.

The chain uses TRBV5-1 and TRBJ2-5, with TRBD1 matching 7 bases. Germline trimming cut 4 bases from V and 1 base from J; bases unmatched to any gene: 4. The germline gives CDR1 SGHRS, CDR2 YFSETQ. The CDR3 spans 14 residues. The CDR3 here is CASSPGQFQETQYF. CDR3 nucleotides: TGCGCCAGCAGCCCGGGACAGTTCCAAGAGACCCAGTACTTC.

This chain joins TRBV9 and TRBJ2-1, with 8 bases identical to TRBD1. This CDR3 is built from 15 residues. Trimming removed 2 bases from V and 2 bases from J; junction bases left unmatched: 3. Germline CDR1 and CDR2: SGDLS and YYNGEE. The CDR3 coding sequence is TGTGCCAGCAGCGTTGGGGGACAGGCCTACAATGAGCAGTTCTTC. It yields the protein CASSVGGQAYNEQFF. Full variable domain (remainder filled in from reference TRBV9 and TRBJ2-1): DSGVTQTPKHLITATGQRVTLRCSPRSGDLSVYWYQQSLDQGLQFLIQYYNGEERAKGNILERFSAQQFPDLHSELNLSSLELGDSALYFCASSVGGQAYNEQFFGPGTRLTVL.

V and J are TRBV28 and TRBJ1-5, with D uncertain. Germline lookup yields CDR1 MDHEN and CDR2 SYDVKM. The germline V and J ends were trimmed by 4 bases and 6 bases, with 7 bases remaining between them. This CDR3 spans 12 amino acids. The CDR3 DNA reads TGTGCCAGCAGTTCCCCCCGTCAGCCCCAGCATTTT. Its protein product is CASSSPRQPQHF.

This clone was recorded once. The V and J genes are TRBV18 and TRBJ2-1; 9 bases match TRBD2. The CDR3 has 14 residues. Looked up from germline, CDR1 is KGHSH and CDR2 is LQKENI. Trimming removed 1 base from V and 10 bases from J; junction bases left unmatched: 5. The CDR3 is CASSPLWAGGEQFF. DNA of the CDR3: TGTGCCAGCTCACCACTCTGGGCGGGAGGGGAGCAGTTCTTC.

The genes are TRBV15 and TRBJ2-1; either TRBD1 or TRBD2 may fit D (5 bases each). Germline values: CDR1 LNHNV, CDR2 YYDKDF (reference sequence). CDR3 size: 16 residues. V was cut by 3 bases and J by 9 bases, with 21 bases left in between. The CDR3 region is CATSSPSGTVRREQFF. CDR3 DNA: TGTGCCACCAGCAGTCCGTCCGGGACCGTGCGGCGTGAGCAGTTCTTC.

The V call is TRBV5-6, the J call TRBJ2-1; D uncertain. The V end was cut by 0 bases, the J end by 6 bases, with 10 bases between. This CDR3 is 14 amino acids long. Germline assignment: CDR1 SGHDT and CDR2 YYEEEE. This chain's CDR3 is CASSLGLSGNEQFF. The CDR3 DNA follows: TGTGCCAGCAGCTTGGGACTCTCGGGCAATGAGCAGTTCTTC. Complete variable domain (other parts from reference TRBV5-6 and TRBJ2-1): DAGVTQSPTHLIKTRGQQVTLRCSPKSGHDTVSWYQQALGQGPQFIFQYYEEEERQRGNFPDRFSGHQFPNYSSELNVNALLLGDSALYLCASSLGLSGNEQFFGPGTRLTVL.

V is TRBV9 and J is TRBJ1-1; D gene unclear. The CDR3 covers 13 residues. Trimming cost V 1 base and J 7 bases, with 11 bases left between them. Germline V gene sequence: CDR1 SGDLS, CDR2 YYNGEE. This chain's CDR3 is CASSVFTEGEAFF. DNA for the CDR3: TGTGCCAGCAGCGTATTCACGGAGGGTGAAGCTTTCTTT. Variable domain in full (rest from reference TRBV9 and TRBJ1-1): DSGVTQTPKHLITATGQRVTLRCSPRSGDLSVYWYQQSLDQGLQFLIQYYNGEERAKGNILERFSAQQFPDLHSELNLSSLELGDSALYFCASSVFTEGEAFFGQGTRLTVV.

Here the CDR3 DNA reads TGTGCCAGCAGCCCCGGAGCGGGAGGAGGGGAGCTGTTTTTT. This sequence encodes CASSPGAGGGELFF. This rearrangement joins TRBV9 to TRBJ2-2, with 9 bases aligning to TRBD2. Looked up from germline, CDR1 is SGDLS and CDR2 is YYNGEE. This CDR3 is 14 amino acids long. Trimming took 4 bases from V and 8 from J; bases not matched to a gene: 6.